The 5 T cell receptor beta chains presented below share a single source sample, sequenced in a study of vaccination and CD4 T cells after COVID-19. No antigens are known for them. Noted treatment: approximately 9-day PBMC culture with coronavirus spike peptide pools or control peptides (ViraFEST assay). Cultured CD4+ T cells had their DNA profiled by the Oncomine TCR Beta short-read assay. TCRdb re-analysed the PCR reads in MiXCR, keeping a single row per CDR3 protein. The data show roughly 11,000 distinct CDR3 sequences, about two fifths seen once. The source material was CD4+ T cells from blood, cultured in vitro, sampled after SARS-CoV-2 vaccination. These receptor sequences come from a human donor who had recovered from COVID-19.

V is TRBV28 and J is TRBJ1-2; D ambiguous. This CDR3 is built from 12 residues. Germline loops: CDR1 MDHEN, CDR2 SYDVKM. With 5 bases removed from V and 1 base from J, the gap between germline ends came to 5 bases. CDR3 in amino acids: CASSPVNYGYTF. The CDR3 region has the DNA TGTGCCAGCAGTCCCGTTAACTATGGCTACACCTTC.

This sequence joins TRBV18 and TRBJ2-1; TRBD1 matches at 7 bases. V trimming: 5 bases; J trimming: 4 bases; junction bases outside the gene matches: 8. CDR1 and CDR2 from the germline V gene are KGHSH and LQKENI. This CDR3 contains 15 residues. CDR3 DNA sequence: TGTGCCAGCTCAATATCCGGGACAGAGTACAATGAGCAGTTCTTC. Translating gives CASSISGTEYNEQFF.

The chain combines TRBV6-4 with TRBJ2-2; the D is unclear. V was trimmed by 2 bases and J by 5 bases, leaving 9 bases between them. Germline V gene data show CDR1 as MRHNA and CDR2 as SNTAGT. This CDR3 contains 14 residues. This CDR3 is CASSDAPLTGELFF. The CDR3, as DNA: TGTGCCAGCAGTGACGCACCGTTGACCGGGGAGCTGTTTTTT.

This clonotype was counted only a few times. The chain joins TRBV7-9 to TRBJ1-1, with a possible D match to TRBD1 (5 bases). This CDR3 contains 18 residues. The germline V and J ends were trimmed by 4 bases and 3 bases, with 24 bases remaining between them. From germline, CDR1 is SEHNR and CDR2 FQNEAQ (reference sequence). The CDR3 loop reads CASSSRVRGKSWDTEAFF. For the CDR3, the DNA is TGTGCCAGCAGCTCAAGAGTTCGGGGGAAGTCATGGGACACTGAAGCTTTCTTT.

This clonotype was detected a few times. This chain uses TRBV6-1 with TRBJ2-5; TRBD1 is a possible D gene (5 bases). The V gene's germline CDR1 is MNHNS and CDR2 SASEGT. Trimming stripped 3 bases from V and 5 bases from J, with 10 bases between. This CDR3 region has 13 residues. CDR3 residues: CASSDSGFETQYF. CDR3 DNA: TGTGCCAGCAGTGACTCAGGGTTCGAGACCCAGTACTTC.